This T cell receptor (beta chain) was found in a study of cytomegalovirus exposure and HLA in healthy donors. After removal of 3 bases from V and 6 bases from J, the junction contained 6 bases not matched to a gene. The germline V gene has CDR1 GTSNPN and CDR2 SVGIG (reference sequence). There are 14 residues in the CDR3. PCR employed 60 Vbeta and 13 Jbeta primers. Libraries were prepared by immunoSEQ multiplex PCR; TCRdb keeps only in-frame clonotypes and omits some of them. This table has some 90,000 clones, around 78% appearing once. Remarks on this clone: Its cognate antigen is unknown.

General study points: Immune exposure was documented only through CMV serostatus. Associated with cytomegalovirus, according to the listing, were fewer than 200 TCR beta chains. Judged likely to be a sequencing artifact was a cluster of highly shared sequence variants.

V gene TRBV30 combines with J gene TRBJ1-5; 9 bases fit TRBD1. Material: PBMCs. The source is a male donor in good health and CMV-seropositive. The chain's CDR3 is CAWRGTGIGQPQHF. The CDR3 region has the DNA TGTGCCTGGAGGGGGACAGGGATAGGTCAGCCCCAGCATTTT.